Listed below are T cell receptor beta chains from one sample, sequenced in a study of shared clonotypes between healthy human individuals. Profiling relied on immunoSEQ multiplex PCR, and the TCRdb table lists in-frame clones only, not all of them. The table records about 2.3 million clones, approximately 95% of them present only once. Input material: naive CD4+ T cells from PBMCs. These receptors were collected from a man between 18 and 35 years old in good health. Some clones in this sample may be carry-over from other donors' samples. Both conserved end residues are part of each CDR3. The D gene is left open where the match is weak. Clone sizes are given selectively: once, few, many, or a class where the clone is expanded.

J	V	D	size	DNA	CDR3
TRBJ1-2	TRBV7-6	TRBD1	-	TGTGCCAGCAGCTCTGGACAGGGTAACTATGGCTACACCTTC	CASSSGQGNYGYTF
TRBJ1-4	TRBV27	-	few	TGTGCCAGCAGACCTAGACAGTTCGAAAAACTGTTTTTT	CASRPRQFEKLFF
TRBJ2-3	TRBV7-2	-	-	TGTGCCAGCAGCTTAAGGCGGGGAGATACGCAGTATTTT	CASSLRRGDTQYF
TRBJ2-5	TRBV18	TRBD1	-	TGTGCCAGCTCGGGCACACAGGGGGGCGAGACCCAGTACTTC	CASSGTQGGETQYF
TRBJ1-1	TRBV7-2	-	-	TGTGCCAGCAGCCGCCAAAGGCTGAACACTGAAGCTTTCTTT	CASSRQRLNTEAFF
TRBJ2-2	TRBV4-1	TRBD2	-	TGCGCCAGCAGCCGTGGGACTAGCGAGTCGAGGGAGCTGTTTTTT	CASSRGTSESRELFF
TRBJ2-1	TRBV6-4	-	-	TGTGCCAGCAGTGACTCCAGGCTAGCGCCCTACAATGAGCAGTTCTTC	CASSDSRLAPYNEQFF
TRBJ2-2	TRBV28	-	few	TGTGCCAGCTCCTACCTCACCGGGGAGCTGTTTTTT	CASSYLTGELFF
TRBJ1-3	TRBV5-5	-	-	TGTGCCAGCAGCCTGAAGACAGCTGGAAACACCATATATTTT	CASSLKTAGNTIYF
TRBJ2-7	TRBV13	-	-	TGTGCCAGCAGCTTCAGGACCCGAGGGAACGAGCAGTACTTC	CASSFRTRGNEQYF
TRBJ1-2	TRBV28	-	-	TGTGCCAGCAGCCTAGTGCCCCCTGGCTACACCTTC	CASSLVPPGYTF
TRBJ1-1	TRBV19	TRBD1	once	TGTGCCAGTAGTTTTCAAGACAGGGGCCGCACTGAAGCTTTCTTT	CASSFQDRGRTEAFF
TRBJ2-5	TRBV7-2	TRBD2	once	TGTGCCAGCAGTCAGACTAGCGTGGGGACCCAGTACTTC	CASSQTSVGTQYF
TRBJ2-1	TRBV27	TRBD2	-	TGTGCCAGCAGCCTGGGACTAGCGGGAGGGCCATCCTACAATGAGCAGTTCTTC	CASSLGLAGGPSYNEQFF
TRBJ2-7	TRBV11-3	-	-	TGTGCCAGCAGCTTTGGGGCGTCCTACGAGCAGTACTTC	CASSFGASYEQYF